Following are 13 T cell receptor beta chains from one sample sequenced in a study of shared clonotypes between healthy human individuals. The repertoire was sequenced with immunoSEQ multiplex PCR; TCRdb's copy has only in-frame clones and lacks some. The table includes some 2,500,000 clones, roughly 93% detected once. The sequenced sample consisted of naive CD4+ T cells from PBMCs. Sample subset: CD45RA+ positively selected. These receptors were taken from a man between 18 and 29 years old in good health. Some clones in this sample may be carry-over from other donors' samples.

The chain has TRBV7-7 and TRBJ1-1, with D tentatively TRBD1 (5 bases). The V end lost 5 bases, the J end lost 0 bases, and 10 bases lay between the germline ends. This CDR3 is 14 amino acids long. Germline values: CDR1 SSHAT, CDR2 FNYEAQ (reference sequence). CDR3 bases: TGTGCCAGCAGCCCCGGGACGATGAACACTGAAGCTTTCTTT. It translates to CASSPGTMNTEAFF.

V is TRBV28 and J is TRBJ2-3; tentatively, D is TRBD1 or TRBD2 (5 bases each). V dropped 5 bases and J dropped 1 base, with 13 bases sitting between them. This CDR3 contains 15 residues. CDR1 is MDHEN and CDR2 is SYDVKM in the germline V gene. CDR3 DNA: TGTGCCAGCAGTCCCTCCGGGGCCGGCACAGATACGCAGTATTTT. Translation gives CASSPSGAGTDTQYF.

The J gene is TRBJ2-6, the V gene TRBV9, with 8 bases identical to TRBD1. Germline lookup yields CDR1 SGDLS and CDR2 YYNGEE. Trimming removed 4 bases from V and 0 bases from J; junction bases left unmatched: 9. The CDR3 loop spans 18 amino acids. The DNA of the CDR3 is TGTGCCAGCAGCACCCGGGACAGGCCTATCTCTGGGGCCAACGTCCTGACTTTC. It yields the protein CASSTRDRPISGANVLTF.

The rearrangement uses TRBV4-1 and TRBJ1-2; no reliable D call. The CDR3 spans 13 residues. The germline V gene encodes CDR1 MGHRA and CDR2 YSYEKL. The V end was cut by 0 bases, the J end by 8 bases, with 10 bases between. The CDR3 DNA reads TGCGCCAGCAGCCAAGAACTAGGGCTCGGCTACACCTTC. Protein sequence: CASSQELGLGYTF.

The V gene is TRBV7-2, the J gene TRBJ2-7; D might be TRBD2 (5 bases). Trimming removed 3 bases from V and 0 bases from J, with 9 bases in between. Per the germline V gene, CDR1 is SGHTA and CDR2 is FQGNSA. The CDR3 consists of 14 residues. The CDR3 DNA sequence: TGTGCCAGCAGCTTCTTCGGGATCTCCTACGAGCAGTACTTC. Its translation: CASSFFGISYEQYF.

V is TRBV5-1 and J is TRBJ2-5, with TRBD2 matching 9 bases. This CDR3 is 15 amino acids long. The V segment lost 4 bases and the J segment 2 bases; nucleotides outside the gene matches: 6. Looked up from germline, CDR1 is SGHRS and CDR2 is YFSETQ. CDR3 sequence reads: CASSRPTSGQETQYF. In nucleotides, the CDR3 is TGCGCCAGCAGCCGTCCGACTAGCGGACAAGAGACCCAGTACTTC.

The V and J genes are TRBV7-3 and TRBJ2-1; 7 bases match TRBD2. The V segment lost 1 base and the J segment 2 bases; nucleotides outside the gene matches: 8. CDR3 length equals 17 residues. CDR1 and CDR2 (germline): SGHTA, FQGTGA. This CDR3 is CASSLMGGTPAYNEQFF. The CDR3 DNA reads as TGTGCCAGCAGCTTAATGGGGGGGACGCCAGCCTACAATGAGCAGTTCTTC.

The genes are TRBV28 and TRBJ1-1; the D is unclear. Germline CDR1 is MDHEN and CDR2 is SYDVKM. Trimming took off 7 bases at V and 0 bases at J, with 9 bases between the two ends. The CDR3 sequence is 13 residues long. In DNA form, the CDR3 reads TGTGCCAGCAATAACAGAGTGAACACTGAAGCTTTCTTT. Residues: CASNNRVNTEAFF.

J is TRBJ1-2 and V is TRBV5-4, with 10 bases aligning to TRBD1. Germline V gene sequence: CDR1 SGHNT, CDR2 YYREEE (reference sequence). CDR3 size: 20 residues. V gave up 3 bases and J gave up 5 bases; unmatched junction bases: 22. CDR3 sequence: CASSSGGGQGSMFSIYGYTF. CDR3 nucleotides: TGTGCCAGCAGCTCGGGAGGGGGACAGGGGTCAATGTTTTCCATATATGGCTACACCTTC.

The rearrangement uses TRBV6-1 and TRBJ2-5; D not certain. V was pared by 4 bases and J by 4 bases, with 16 bases between. This CDR3 is built from 15 residues. Germline CDR1 is MNHNS and CDR2 is SASEGT. The CDR3 reads CASSANPFAGETQYF. Here the CDR3 DNA reads TGTGCCAGCAGTGCTAACCCTTTTGCCGGAGAGACCCAGTACTTC.

V and J are TRBV23-1 and TRBJ1-5; D unclear. TRBV23-1 is sorted into the ORF group, with uncertain function. The V end was cut by 2 bases, the J end by 7 bases, with 9 bases between. CDR3 length: 13 amino acids. In DNA, the CDR3 is TGCGCCAGCAGTCAAGACGAGAGCCAGCCCCAGCATTTT. Translated: CASSQDESQPQHF.

This chain uses TRBV29-1 with TRBJ2-7, with 8 bases matching TRBD1. Germline lookup yields CDR1 SQVTM and CDR2 ANQGSEA. The CDR3 is made up of 14 amino acids. V lost 1 base to trimming and J lost 7 bases; unmatched junction nucleotides: 9. The CDR3 sequence is CSVEGLRQGREQYF. The CDR3 DNA reads TGCAGCGTTGAAGGGTTAAGACAGGGGAGGGAGCAGTACTTC.

This chain joins TRBV28 and TRBJ1-2, with no clear D. In germline, CDR1 is MDHEN, CDR2 SYDVKM. Trimming shortened V by 6 bases and J by 8 bases, and 16 bases separated the two germline ends. The CDR3 extends over 13 amino acids. The CDR3 loop is CASRSDMIQGYTF. The CDR3 nucleotides read TGTGCCAGCAGGTCAGACATGATACAAGGCTACACCTTC.